This T cell receptor beta chain emerged from a study of OX40 agonist ivuxolimab in advanced cancers. The method was immunoSEQ multiplex PCR; TCRdb's version includes in-frame clones alone and lacks a portion of them. The data show about 60,000 clones, roughly nine tenths seen once. The germline V and J ends were trimmed by 10 bases and 0 bases, with 8 bases remaining between them. The germline CDR1 and CDR2 sequences are SGHVS and FQNEAQ. The CDR3 length is 12 residues. This chain links TRBV7-8 with TRBJ2-3, with D unresolved. Sequencing was performed on CD4+ or CD8+ T cells sorted from blood, taken in a trial of the OX40 agonist ivuxolimab. This clonotype originated in an adult with an advanced solid tumor such as melanoma, head and neck, liver or kidney cancer. The CDR3 nucleotides are TGTGCCATCCCCACTAGCACAGATACGCAGTATTTT. Translating it yields CAIPTSTDTQYF.